The 18 T cell receptor beta chains listed next were all sequenced from one sample in a study of graft-versus-host responses after intestinal transplantation. Clones were sequenced by immunoSEQ multiplex PCR, and TCRdb holds only the in-frame ones, with some missing. Of some 90,000 clones listed, roughly 93% are singletons. What these receptors recognize is not known. The source was unstimulated CD8+ T cells sorted from spleen or lymph node cells, collected before intestinal transplant. The receptors were gathered from a human donor who received an intestinal transplant.

The chain recombines TRBV30 with TRBJ2-5; TRBD2 agrees at 9 bases. Looked up from germline, CDR1 is GTSNPN and CDR2 is SVGIG (reference sequence). V lost 8 bases to trimming and J lost 10 bases; unmatched junction nucleotides: 14. This CDR3 spans 13 amino acids. CDR3 sequence: CAGQGRGGLFQYF. As DNA, the CDR3 is TGTGCCGGACAAGGGCGGGGGGGCCTATTCCAGTACTTC.

This chain connects TRBV27 to TRBJ1-5; 7 bases fit TRBD1. V lost 4 bases and J lost 2; bases outside the gene matches: 5. The CDR3 covers 15 residues. From germline, CDR1 is MNHEY and CDR2 SMNVEV (reference sequence). The CDR3 DNA follows: TGTGCCAGCAGTTACCAGGGGGGCGGCAATCAGCCCCAGCATTTT. This sequence encodes CASSYQGGGNQPQHF.

The chain is built from TRBV5-1 and TRBJ1-2; D may be TRBD1 (5 bases). The V end was cut by 0 bases, the J end by 5 bases, with 8 bases between. This CDR3 has 13 amino acids. Germline V gene lookup returns CDR1 SGHRS and CDR2 YFSETQ. The CDR3 DNA is TGCGCCAGCAGCTTGGGACAGACTTATGGCTACACCTTC. It codes for CASSLGQTYGYTF.

The rearrangement joins TRBV4-2 to TRBJ2-7; a weak D match, TRBD1 (5 bases). Trimming pared 4 bases from V and 5 bases from J, leaving 12 bases between. The CDR3 consists of 13 residues. Looked up from germline, CDR1 is LGHNA and CDR2 is YNFKEQ. The CDR3 DNA follows: TGTGCCAGCAGCCCCCAGGGTTACCACGAGCAGTACTTC. This codes for CASSPQGYHEQYF.

The V gene is TRBV6-5, the J gene TRBJ2-7; 10 bases are shared with TRBD2. CDR3 length equals 14 residues. Germline V gene lookup returns CDR1 MNHEY and CDR2 SVGAGI. V shed 8 bases, J shed 9 bases, and the junction held 13 bases outside the gene matches. CDR3 protein: CASGEVSGRSVQYF. The DNA for the CDR3 is TGTGCCAGCGGCGAGGTTAGCGGGAGGTCGGTGCAGTACTTC.

V is TRBV30 and J is TRBJ1-1; no reliable D call. V was trimmed by 0 bases and J by 6 bases, leaving 17 bases between them. The germline gives CDR1 GTSNPN, CDR2 SVGIG (reference sequence). The CDR3 has 15 amino acids. In DNA, the CDR3 is TGTGCCTGGAGTGTAGCGACGGGTATACTCGCTGAAGCTTTCTTT. This translates into CAWSVATGILAEAFF.

This sequence joins TRBV4-1 and TRBJ2-1, with a tentative D call TRBD1 (5 bases). Trimming left V 1 base short and J 0 bases short, with 7 bases between. Germline lookup yields CDR1 MGHRA and CDR2 YSYEKL. The CDR3 consists of 15 residues. The CDR3, as DNA: TGCGCCAGCAGCCAAGTAAGGGGCTCCTACAATGAGCAGTTCTTC. Amino acids: CASSQVRGSYNEQFF.

The chain recombines TRBV7-9 with TRBJ2-3; D is perhaps TRBD2 (6 bases). Germline V gives CDR1 SEHNR, CDR2 FQNEAQ (reference sequence). V was cut by 5 bases and J by 10 bases, with 16 bases left in between. This CDR3 has 13 amino acids. CDR3 region: CASSAETSLAQYF. Here the CDR3 DNA reads TGTGCCAGCAGCGCAGAGACTAGTCTTGCGCAGTATTTT.

This sequence joins TRBV9 and TRBJ1-1; a weak D match, TRBD1 (6 bases). CDR3 length equals 18 residues. V was clipped by 3 bases and J by 5 bases, with 26 bases between them. Germline lookup yields CDR1 SGDLS and CDR2 YYNGEE. CDR3 in amino acids: CASSAPRGGGSGVTEAFF. DNA for the CDR3: TGTGCCAGCAGCGCCCCTCGAGGGGGAGGGTCAGGGGTTACTGAAGCTTTCTTT.

The CDR3 region has the DNA TGTGCCAGCAGTTGGCGGGACAGGGGTCAAGAGACCCAGTACTTC. It translates to CASSWRDRGQETQYF. The chain uses TRBV7-9 and TRBJ2-5, with 10 bases matching TRBD1. This CDR3 is built from 15 residues. Per the germline V gene, CDR1 is SEHNR and CDR2 is FQNEAQ (reference sequence). Trimming took 6 bases from V and 2 from J; bases not matched to a gene: 6.

The chain has TRBV29-1 and TRBJ2-1; 7 nucleotides match TRBD1. Losses at the gene ends were 7 bases for V and 3 bases for J; bases not matched to a gene: 6. Germline CDR1 and CDR2: SQVTM and ANQGSEA. This CDR3 has 13 amino acids. CDR3 in amino acids: CSGGSGGYNEQFF. The CDR3 DNA reads as TGCAGCGGGGGATCAGGGGGCTACAATGAGCAGTTCTTC.

The table lists this clone with a count of one. The chain has TRBV2 and TRBJ1-5, with D tentatively TRBD1 (5 bases). There are 16 residues in the CDR3. The V gene's germline CDR1 is SNHLY and CDR2 FYNNEI. V was clipped by 3 bases and J by 0 bases, with 12 bases between them. The DNA for the CDR3 is TGTGCCAGCAGTGAGACAGTAATTTATAGCAATCAGCCCCAGCATTTT. Translated, it gives CASSETVIYSNQPQHF.

This clone was detected a few times. This sequence joins TRBV6-1 and TRBJ1-1; a possible D gene is TRBD1 (6 bases). Germline CDR1 reads MNHNS; CDR2 reads SASEGT. V was pared by 2 bases and J by 3 bases, with 16 bases between. The length of the CDR3 is 16 residues. In DNA form, the CDR3 reads TGTGCCAGCAGTGAACAGAGGGACACTTCTGACACTGAAGCTTTCTTT. Encoded protein: CASSEQRDTSDTEAFF.

This chain links TRBV6-5 with TRBJ1-5; maybe TRBD1 (6 bases). Germline V lookup: CDR1 MNHEY, CDR2 SVGAGI. The CDR3 covers 15 residues. V dropped 2 bases and J dropped 1 base, with 9 bases sitting between them. CDR3 loop: CASSYGGGSNQPQHF. The CDR3 bases are TGTGCCAGCAGTTACGGGGGGGGCAGCAATCAGCCCCAGCATTTT.

J is TRBJ2-1 and V is TRBV19; TRBD1 matches at 12 bases. V shed 5 bases and J 5 bases; nucleotides not matched to a gene: 10. CDR3 length: 17 amino acids. Germline V gene data show CDR1 as LNHDA and CDR2 as SQIVND (reference sequence). CDR3 sequence: CASSYGTGGRSDNEQFF. In DNA form, the CDR3 reads TGTGCCAGTAGTTACGGGACAGGGGGCCGTTCTGACAATGAGCAGTTCTTC.

The CDR3 nucleotides are TGTGCCAGCAGTTTCGGGTCGGACTCCTACGAGCAGTACTTC. It yields the protein CASSFGSDSYEQYF. The rearrangement uses TRBV27 and TRBJ2-7, with no clear D. Between the trimmed V and J ends, which lost 3 bases and 0 bases, there was a span of 9 bases. The CDR3 runs 14 residues. The germline gives CDR1 MNHEY, CDR2 SMNVEV (reference sequence).

V and J are TRBV19 and TRBJ1-4; weak D call: TRBD1 (5 bases). Germline V gene lookup returns CDR1 LNHDA and CDR2 SQIVND (reference sequence). This CDR3 contains 17 residues. Deletions cut 2 bases from V and 8 bases from J, with 21 bases between. The CDR3 reads CASSIKTSIGGDEKLFF. The CDR3 DNA reads as TGTGCCAGTAGTATAAAAACCTCCATCGGGGGAGACGAAAAACTGTTTTTT.

V usage is TRBV4-2 and J usage is TRBJ2-3, with D perhaps TRBD2 (7 bases). With 0 bases removed from V and 3 bases from J, the gap between germline ends came to 13 bases. The CDR3 covers 16 residues. Per the germline V gene, CDR1 is LGHNA and CDR2 is YNFKEQ. CDR3 region: CASSQEEGGGTDTQYF. CDR3 DNA: TGTGCCAGCAGCCAAGAGGAGGGAGGGGGGACAGATACGCAGTATTTT.